These T cell receptor beta chains were read from a single sample in a study of shared clonotypes between healthy human individuals. Profiled with immunoSEQ multiplex PCR; TCRdb holds only in-frame clones, not every one. The sample yields some 360,000 clones, roughly 70% seen once. Sequences were obtained from memory CD4+ T cells sorted from blood. These receptors originate from a young man in good health. The CDR3 runs from the conserved cysteine through the conserved F or W. A D gene is named only where the DNA matches it firmly. The size entry is marked missing in some rows and otherwise reads once, few, many or a size class.

clone_size	j_call	v_call	cdr3_length	d_call	cdr3_aa	cdr3_nt
few	TRBJ2-1	TRBV18	17	-	CASSPSLSGLNVNEQFF	TGTGCCAGCTCACCTAGTCTATCGGGACTTAATGTCAATGAGCAGTTCTTC
-	TRBJ1-3	TRBV7-6	13	-	CASRKRDGSNLYF	TGTGCCAGCAGGAAAAGGGACGGATCCAACTTATATTTT
many	TRBJ1-1	TRBV14	17	-	CASSPRLGRGGDTEAFF	TGTGCCAGCAGCCCACGGTTAGGCAGGGGAGGGGACACTGAAGCTTTCTTT
-	TRBJ1-1	TRBV15	15	-	CATSRGWGDDTEAFF	TGTGCCACCAGCAGAGGTTGGGGGGACGACACTGAAGCTTTCTTT
-	TRBJ2-1	TRBV7-6	16	TRBD1	CASSLNWGQSYNEQFF	TGTGCCAGCAGCTTAAATTGGGGACAGTCCTACAATGAGCAGTTCTTC
-	TRBJ2-5	TRBV29-1	12	-	CSVEDLLETQYF	TGCAGCGTTGAAGATCTTCTAGAGACCCAGTACTTC
-	TRBJ2-7	TRBV2	15	-	CASRATRESPGEQYF	TGTGCCAGCAGGGCTACGAGGGAGAGTCCGGGAGAGCAGTACTTC
once	TRBJ2-3	TRBV7-2	16	TRBD2	CASSLEGGGSGDTQYF	TGTGCCAGCAGCTTAGAAGGTGGCGGGAGCGGAGATACGCAGTATTTT
few	TRBJ2-7	TRBV29-1	14	TRBD1	CSIKPGGTSYEQYF	TGCAGCATAAAACCAGGGGGCACTTCCTACGAGCAGTACTTC
-	TRBJ2-7	TRBV5-1	12	-	CASSTNSYEQYF	TGCGCCAGCAGCACTAACAGCTACGAGCAGTACTTC
-	TRBJ2-4	TRBV28	14	TRBD1	CASSPGTGRNIQYF	TGTGCCAGCAGTCCCGGGACAGGGAGAAACATTCAGTACTTC
-	TRBJ2-1	TRBV11-3	16	-	CASSLGASLDYNEQFF	TGTGCCAGCAGCTTAGGAGCCTCCCTCGATTACAATGAGCAGTTCTTC
-	TRBJ2-5	TRBV5-1	15	-	CASSWSSSVAMAQYF	TGCGCCAGCAGCTGGTCCTCTTCTGTGGCAATGGCCCAGTACTTC
once	TRBJ1-2	TRBV2	14	TRBD1	CASSEDRVNYGYTF	TGTGCCAGCTCCGAGGACAGGGTAAACTATGGCTACACCTTC